A single sample is the source of the 2 T cell receptor beta chains below, sequenced in a study of identical twins. TCRdb called the 5' RACE reads again in MiXCR, with one record for every CDR3 protein. The top ten clones hold about 2% of a sample with more than 650,000 distinct CDR3 sequences, 5.5% to 6.5% of them seen once. Source material: naive T cells sorted from blood. These receptors originate from a man between 18 and 29 years old in good health.

The chain joins TRBV20-1 to TRBJ2-1; 8 bases line up with TRBD2. Germline V lookup: CDR1 DFQATT, CDR2 SNEGSKA (reference sequence). The CDR3 has 15 amino acids. V lost 3 bases, J lost 7 bases, and 11 bases stayed unmatched. The CDR3 here is CSARGPAGVVNEQFF. The CDR3, as DNA: TGCAGTGCTAGGGGCCCAGCGGGAGTTGTGAATGAGCAGTTCTTC.

This clonotype appeared many times. The chain combines TRBV27 with TRBJ2-5; D possibly matches TRBD1 or TRBD2 (6 bases each). CDR1 is MNHEY and CDR2 is SMNVEV in the germline V gene (reference sequence). There are 13 residues in the CDR3. With 4 bases removed from V and 4 bases from J, the gap between germline ends came to 10 bases. The CDR3 spells CASSSQGGETQYF. CDR3 in DNA: TGTGCCAGCAGTTCACAGGGAGGAGAGACCCAGTACTTC.